The clone carrying this T cell receptor (beta chain) is judged large. The antigen is unknown. A constant-region primer primed TCR beta cDNA synthesis from roughly 520 ng of total RNA. Modified slightly, ARM-PCR produced TCR beta libraries over three nested multiplex PCR rounds. TRBV1-TRBV30 forward and Cbeta reverse primers drove the first two roughly 10-cycle rounds. In TCRdb, the multiplex PCR reads were re-called with MiXCR into one record per CDR3 protein. The sample records more than 70,000 distinct CDR3 sequences, approximately 72% being singletons. The data are from a study of tumor-infiltrating lymphocytes in primary liver carcinoma. The study, taken as a whole, reports: Pairs of tumor regions overlapped more than tumor-adjacent and tumor-blood pairs did.

Investigators took RNA and DNA out together from 20-30 mg of unsorted bulk tissue. In germline, CDR1 is SGHAT, CDR2 FQNNGV. The CDR3 has 16 residues. V was cut by 6 bases and J by 0 bases, with 17 bases left in between. The receptor was derived from a man aged 40-50 years with primary liver carcinoma and hepatitis B virus infection. The rearrangement joins TRBV11-2 to TRBJ2-5, with D tentatively TRBD2 (6 bases). The sample comprised liver tumor tissue from sampling region 1. This sample's subset: tumor region T1, superior pole. The CDR3 is CASRSRDSAHQETQYF. In DNA form, the CDR3 reads TGTGCCAGCAGATCCCGGGACTCGGCCCACCAAGAGACCCAGTACTTC.